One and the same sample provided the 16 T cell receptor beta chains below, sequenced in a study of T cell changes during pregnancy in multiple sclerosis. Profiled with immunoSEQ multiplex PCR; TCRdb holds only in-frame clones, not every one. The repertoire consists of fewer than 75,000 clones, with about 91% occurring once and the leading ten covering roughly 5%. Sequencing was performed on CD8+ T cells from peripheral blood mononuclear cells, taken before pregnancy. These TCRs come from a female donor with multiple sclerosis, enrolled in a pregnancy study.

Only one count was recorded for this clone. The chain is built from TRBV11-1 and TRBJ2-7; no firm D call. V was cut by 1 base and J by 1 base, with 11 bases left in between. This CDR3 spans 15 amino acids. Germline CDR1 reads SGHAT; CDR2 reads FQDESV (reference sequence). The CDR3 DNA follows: TGTGCCAGCAGCTTAGTGTCGGAGTTATCCTACGAGCAGTACTTC. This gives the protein CASSLVSELSYEQYF. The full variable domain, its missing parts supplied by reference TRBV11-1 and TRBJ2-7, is EAEVAQSPRYKITEKSQAVAFWCDPISGHATLYWYRQILGQGPELLVQFQDESVVDDSQLPKDRFSAERLKGVDSTLKIQPAELGDSAMYLCASSLVSELSYEQYFGPGTRLTVT.

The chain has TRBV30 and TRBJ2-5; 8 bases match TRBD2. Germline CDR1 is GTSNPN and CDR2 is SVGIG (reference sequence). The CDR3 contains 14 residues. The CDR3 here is CAQLRGGLQETQYF. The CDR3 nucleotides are TGTGCACAACTTCGGGGGGGGTTACAAGAGACCCAGTACTTC.

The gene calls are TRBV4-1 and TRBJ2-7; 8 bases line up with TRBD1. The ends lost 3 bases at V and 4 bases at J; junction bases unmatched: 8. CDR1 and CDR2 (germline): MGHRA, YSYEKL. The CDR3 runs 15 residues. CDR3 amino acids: CASSQQDRVAYEQYF. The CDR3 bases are TGCGCCAGCAGCCAGCAGGACAGGGTCGCTTACGAGCAGTACTTC.

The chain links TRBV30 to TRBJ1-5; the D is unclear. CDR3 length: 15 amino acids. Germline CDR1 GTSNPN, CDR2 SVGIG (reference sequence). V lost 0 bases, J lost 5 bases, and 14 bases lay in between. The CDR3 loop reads CAWSVIGSGDQPQHF. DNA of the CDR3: TGTGCCTGGAGTGTAATAGGCAGCGGCGATCAGCCCCAGCATTTT.

The CDR3 coding sequence is TGTGCCAGCAGCTTAGGGGCGAACACTGAAGCTTTCTTT. Translated, it gives CASSLGANTEAFF. The chain uses TRBV7-8 and TRBJ1-1, with D unclear. V was clipped by 1 base and J by 1 base, with 4 bases between them. The CDR3 length is 13 residues. Germline V lookup: CDR1 SGHVS, CDR2 FQNEAQ.

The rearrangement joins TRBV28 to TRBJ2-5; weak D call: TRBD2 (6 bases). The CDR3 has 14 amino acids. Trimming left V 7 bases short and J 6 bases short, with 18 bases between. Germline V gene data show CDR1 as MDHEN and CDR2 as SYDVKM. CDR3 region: CASMLWLAWKTQYF. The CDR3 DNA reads TGTGCCAGCATGTTATGGCTAGCGTGGAAGACCCAGTACTTC.

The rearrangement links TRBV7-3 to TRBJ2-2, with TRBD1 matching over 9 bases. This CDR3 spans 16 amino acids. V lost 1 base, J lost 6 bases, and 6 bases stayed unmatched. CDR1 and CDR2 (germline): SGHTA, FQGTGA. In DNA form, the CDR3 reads TGTGCCAGCAGCTTAAAAAATTGGGACAGGGCCGGGGAGCTGTTTTTT. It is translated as CASSLKNWDRAGELFF.

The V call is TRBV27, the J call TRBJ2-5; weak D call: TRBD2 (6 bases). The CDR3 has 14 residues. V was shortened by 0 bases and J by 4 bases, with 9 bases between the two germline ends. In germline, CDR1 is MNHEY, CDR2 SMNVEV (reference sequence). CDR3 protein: CASSLSGGGETQYF. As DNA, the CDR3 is TGTGCCAGCAGTTTATCCGGGGGAGGAGAGACCCAGTACTTC.

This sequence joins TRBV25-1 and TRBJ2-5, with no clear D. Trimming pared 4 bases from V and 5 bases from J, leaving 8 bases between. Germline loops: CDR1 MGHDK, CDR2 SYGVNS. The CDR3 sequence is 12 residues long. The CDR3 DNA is TGTGCCAGCAGTGGGAGTCTGGAGACCCAGTACTTC. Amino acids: CASSGSLETQYF.

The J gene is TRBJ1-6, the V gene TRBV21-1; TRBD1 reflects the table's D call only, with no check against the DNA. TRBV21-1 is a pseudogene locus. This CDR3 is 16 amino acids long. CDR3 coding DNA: TGTGCCAGCAGCAAGGGCCTTCTCTCCTATAATTCACCCCTCCACTTT. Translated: CASSKGLLSYNSPLHF.

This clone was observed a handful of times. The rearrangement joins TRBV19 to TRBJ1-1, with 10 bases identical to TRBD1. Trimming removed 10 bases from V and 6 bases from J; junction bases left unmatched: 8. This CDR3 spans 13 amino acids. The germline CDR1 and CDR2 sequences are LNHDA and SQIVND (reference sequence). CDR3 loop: CATQTGGDPEAFF. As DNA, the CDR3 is TGTGCCACCCAGACAGGGGGCGACCCTGAAGCTTTCTTT.

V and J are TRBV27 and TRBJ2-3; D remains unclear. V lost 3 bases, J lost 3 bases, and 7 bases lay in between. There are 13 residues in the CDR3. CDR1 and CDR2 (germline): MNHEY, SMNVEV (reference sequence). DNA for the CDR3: TGTGCCAGCAGTTTCGGGTCTACAGATACGCAGTATTTT. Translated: CASSFGSTDTQYF.

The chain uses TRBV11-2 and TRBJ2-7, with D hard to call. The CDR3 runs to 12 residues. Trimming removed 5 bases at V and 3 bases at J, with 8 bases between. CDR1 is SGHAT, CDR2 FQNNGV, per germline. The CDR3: CASSPTDYEQYF. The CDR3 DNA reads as TGTGCCAGCAGCCCGACTGACTACGAGCAGTACTTC.

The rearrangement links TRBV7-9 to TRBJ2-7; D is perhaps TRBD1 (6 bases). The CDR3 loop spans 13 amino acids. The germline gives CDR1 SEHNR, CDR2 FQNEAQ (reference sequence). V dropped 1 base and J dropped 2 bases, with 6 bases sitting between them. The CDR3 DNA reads TGTGCCAGCAGCTTAGGGACAGCCTACGAGCAGTACTTC. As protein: CASSLGTAYEQYF.

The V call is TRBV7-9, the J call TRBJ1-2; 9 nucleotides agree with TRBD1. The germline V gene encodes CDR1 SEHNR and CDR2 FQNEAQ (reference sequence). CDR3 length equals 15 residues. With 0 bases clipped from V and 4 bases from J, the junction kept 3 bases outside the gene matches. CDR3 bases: TGTGCCAGCAGCTTAGCGGGACAGGGATTCTATGGCTACACCTTC. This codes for CASSLAGQGFYGYTF.

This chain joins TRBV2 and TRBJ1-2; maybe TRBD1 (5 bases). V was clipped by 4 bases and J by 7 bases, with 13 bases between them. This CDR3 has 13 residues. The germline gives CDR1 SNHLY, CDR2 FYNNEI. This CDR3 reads CASSVGGGSGYTF. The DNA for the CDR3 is TGTGCCAGCAGTGTGGGGGGTGGATCTGGCTACACCTTC.